A selection of T cell receptor beta chains follows, all from one sample in a study of T-cell memory formation after mild COVID-19. One entry per CDR3 protein results from TCRdb running MiXCR on the 5' RACE reads. The table shows 45,000 to 65,000 distinct CDR3 sequences, with over 8.5% occurring only once. The sequencing sample was made of PBMCs or a T cell subset sorted from them (not recorded which). Every receptor here comes from an adult woman who had mild COVID-19 (a few samples of this study predate the infection). Cell type and time point are not known. Both conserved end residues are part of each CDR3. The D gene is left open where the match is weak. For some rows the clone size is stated as once, few or many, or as a class when expanded; others skip it.

CDR3nt: TGCAGCGTTGTCCCAGGGTGGGTATCTGAAGCTTTCTTT
CDR3aa: CSVVPGWVSEAFF
v_gene: TRBV29-1
d_gene: .
abundance: .
j_gene: TRBJ1-1

CDR3nt: TGCAGTGCAATACTAGCGGGGGGCCGGGAGACCCAGTACTTC
CDR3aa: CSAILAGGRETQYF
v_gene: TRBV20-1
d_gene: TRBD2
abundance: .
j_gene: TRBJ2-5

CDR3nt: TGTGCCAGCAGCTTAAAGACTAGCGATTCCTACGAGCAGTACTTC
CDR3aa: CASSLKTSDSYEQYF
v_gene: TRBV7-2
d_gene: TRBD2
abundance: many
j_gene: TRBJ2-7

CDR3nt: TGTGCCATCAGTGAGGTTCAGAGAACTGAAGCTTTCTTT
CDR3aa: CAISEVQRTEAFF
v_gene: TRBV10-3
d_gene: .
abundance: .
j_gene: TRBJ1-1

CDR3nt: TGTGCCATCAGAGCCAGCGGGACCTCCTACAATGAGCAGTTCTTC
CDR3aa: CAIRASGTSYNEQFF
v_gene: TRBV10-3
d_gene: TRBD2
abundance: few
j_gene: TRBJ2-1

CDR3nt: TGTGCCAGCAGCTTAACCGGGACACAAGCTTTCTTT
CDR3aa: CASSLTGTQAFF
v_gene: TRBV7-2
d_gene: .
abundance: .
j_gene: TRBJ1-1

CDR3nt: TGTGCCATCAGTGACGGGCCAGGGGGTGGCTACACCTTC
CDR3aa: CAISDGPGGGYTF
v_gene: TRBV10-3
d_gene: TRBD1
abundance: few
j_gene: TRBJ1-2

CDR3nt: TGTGCCAGCAGCCCGTCCCGGGACGCGGTCGGGCAGTTCTTC
CDR3aa: CASSPSRDAVGQFF
v_gene: TRBV3-1
d_gene: .
abundance: .
j_gene: TRBJ2-1

CDR3nt: TGCAGTGCTAGGGTAGCGGACTCCTACAATGAGCAGTTCTTC
CDR3aa: CSARVADSYNEQFF
v_gene: TRBV20-1
d_gene: .
abundance: few
j_gene: TRBJ2-1

CDR3nt: TGTGCCAGCAGCCCCGCTTGGCTTACCGGGACTAGCGGGAGGGCAACAGATACGCAGTATTTT
CDR3aa: CASSPAWLTGTSGRATDTQYF
v_gene: TRBV7-9
d_gene: TRBD2
abundance: many
j_gene: TRBJ2-3

CDR3nt: TGTGCCAGCAGCCAATGGGACAGCTACACCGGGGAGCTGTTTTTT
CDR3aa: CASSQWDSYTGELFF
v_gene: TRBV3-1
d_gene: TRBD1
abundance: few
j_gene: TRBJ2-2

CDR3nt: TGTGCCACCAGTAGACTGCACAATGAGCAGTTCTTC
CDR3aa: CATSRLHNEQFF
v_gene: TRBV24-1
d_gene: .
abundance: many
j_gene: TRBJ2-1

CDR3nt: TGTGCCAGCAGCCAAGGCGGGACTCCTTACAATGAGCAGTTCTTC
CDR3aa: CASSQGGTPYNEQFF
v_gene: TRBV3-1
d_gene: .
abundance: many
j_gene: TRBJ2-1

CDR3nt: TGTGCCAGCAGTTTTTCCAGGTTGACGGGAGGGTCCTACGAGCAGTACTTC
CDR3aa: CASSFSRLTGGSYEQYF
v_gene: TRBV12-3/TRBV12-4
d_gene: TRBD2
abundance: many
j_gene: TRBJ2-7

CDR3nt: TGTGCCAGTTCGTTTAGCGGGAGAGGGGGCTACGAGCAGTACTTC
CDR3aa: CASSFSGRGGYEQYF
v_gene: TRBV19
d_gene: TRBD2
abundance: few
j_gene: TRBJ2-7

CDR3nt: TGCGCCAGCAGCCAAGATCCGGCAGCTGGGGCCAACGTCCTGACTTTC
CDR3aa: CASSQDPAAGANVLTF
v_gene: TRBV4-3
d_gene: .
abundance: many
j_gene: TRBJ2-6

CDR3nt: TGTGCCAGCAGTTTCATGGCTTACAATGAGCAGTTCTTC
CDR3aa: CASSFMAYNEQFF
v_gene: TRBV12-3/TRBV12-4
d_gene: .
abundance: .
j_gene: TRBJ2-1

CDR3nt: TGTGCCAGCTCACCACGTTTGGGTACTAATGAAAAACTGTTTTTT
CDR3aa: CASSPRLGTNEKLFF
v_gene: TRBV18
d_gene: .
abundance: few
j_gene: TRBJ1-4

CDR3nt: TGTGCCAGCAGCTACGACAGGGCCCAAGAGACCCAGTACTTC
CDR3aa: CASSYDRAQETQYF
v_gene: TRBV5-5
d_gene: TRBD1
abundance: many
j_gene: TRBJ2-5

CDR3nt: TGCGCCAGCAGCCAAGGGGCTTCATACGAGCAGTACTTC
CDR3aa: CASSQGASYEQYF
v_gene: TRBV4-3
d_gene: .
abundance: many
j_gene: TRBJ2-7

CDR3nt: TGTGCCTGGAGCAATTCAGTTCTTCAGCCCCAGCATTTT
CDR3aa: CAWSNSVLQPQHF
v_gene: TRBV30
d_gene: .
abundance: .
j_gene: TRBJ1-5

CDR3nt: TGTGCCAGCTCACCACCGGGGACAGGGACCTACAATCAGCCCCAGCATTTT
CDR3aa: CASSPPGTGTYNQPQHF
v_gene: TRBV18
d_gene: TRBD1
abundance: few
j_gene: TRBJ1-5

CDR3nt: TGTGCCAGCAGCTTGTCAGGGGGCGCTTTAGAGACCCAGTACTTC
CDR3aa: CASSLSGGALETQYF
v_gene: TRBV5-4
d_gene: TRBD1
abundance: few
j_gene: TRBJ2-5

CDR3nt: TGCAGTGCTAGACCCCACGGAACTCGTTCCTACAATGAGCAGTTCTTC
CDR3aa: CSARPHGTRSYNEQFF
v_gene: TRBV20-1
d_gene: .
abundance: few
j_gene: TRBJ2-1

CDR3nt: TGTGCCTGGAGCATCGGGGGCTACGGTGAAGCTTTCTTT
CDR3aa: CAWSIGGYGEAFF
v_gene: TRBV30
d_gene: .
abundance: few
j_gene: TRBJ1-1

CDR3nt: TGTGCCAGCAGTGAGGGGACACTAGGCACAGATACGCAGTATTTT
CDR3aa: CASSEGTLGTDTQYF
v_gene: TRBV6-1
d_gene: .
abundance: many
j_gene: TRBJ2-3

CDR3nt: TGTGCCAGCAGTTTCGAGACTAATGGCTACACCTTC
CDR3aa: CASSFETNGYTF
v_gene: TRBV12-3/TRBV12-4
d_gene: .
abundance: many
j_gene: TRBJ1-2

CDR3nt: TGTGCCAGCGGTGCGGGGGGCGGGTTGATGTACTTC
CDR3aa: CASGAGGGLMYF
v_gene: TRBV6-5
d_gene: TRBD2
abundance: few
j_gene: TRBJ2-4

CDR3nt: TGTGCCAGTGATGATCCTAATCAGCCCCAGCATTTT
CDR3aa: CASDDPNQPQHF
v_gene: TRBV6-2/TRBV6-3
d_gene: .
abundance: few
j_gene: TRBJ1-5

CDR3nt: TGTGCCAGCGGGGCAGGGACGATATACGAGCAGTACTTC
CDR3aa: CASGAGTIYEQYF
v_gene: TRBV27
d_gene: .
abundance: .
j_gene: TRBJ2-7

CDR3nt: TGTGCCAGCAGCCAAGGTGGAGGGGGGCAGTACTTC
CDR3aa: CASSQGGGGQYF
v_gene: TRBV3-1
d_gene: .
abundance: .
j_gene: TRBJ2-7

CDR3nt: TGCAGTGCTGAACTAGCGGGAGGTCTTTCGGGCACAGATACGCAGTATTTT
CDR3aa: CSAELAGGLSGTDTQYF
v_gene: TRBV20-1
d_gene: TRBD2
abundance: .
j_gene: TRBJ2-3

CDR3nt: TGTGCCAGCAGCCATACAGGGAGCGGGGAGGAGCTGTTTTTT
CDR3aa: CASSHTGSGEELFF
v_gene: TRBV3-1
d_gene: .
abundance: few
j_gene: TRBJ2-2

CDR3nt: TGTGCCACCAGCAGAAAAATCCCTACTGGGGCCAACGTCCTGACTTTC
CDR3aa: CATSRKIPTGANVLTF
v_gene: TRBV15
d_gene: .
abundance: few
j_gene: TRBJ2-6

CDR3nt: TGTGCCAGCAGTGAAGGAGATACGCAGTATTTT
CDR3aa: CASSEGDTQYF
v_gene: TRBV2
d_gene: .
abundance: many
j_gene: TRBJ2-3

CDR3nt: TGCGCCAGCAGCCCGGACAGTCCCGGGACAGGGGACGAGCAGTACTTC
CDR3aa: CASSPDSPGTGDEQYF
v_gene: TRBV5-1
d_gene: TRBD1
abundance: .
j_gene: TRBJ2-7

CDR3nt: TGCGCCAGCAGCCCCGGACAGCCCAATCAGCCCCAGCATTTT
CDR3aa: CASSPGQPNQPQHF
v_gene: TRBV5-1
d_gene: .
abundance: .
j_gene: TRBJ1-5

CDR3nt: TGTGTCAGCAGCATGGGGACTAGCGGGCCAGATACGCAGTATTTT
CDR3aa: CVSSMGTSGPDTQYF
v_gene: TRBV5-4
d_gene: TRBD2
abundance: .
j_gene: TRBJ2-3

CDR3nt: TGCAGCGTTGGGGGAGGTGGAGGTCAGCCCCAGCATTTT
CDR3aa: CSVGGGGGQPQHF
v_gene: TRBV29-1
d_gene: .
abundance: many
j_gene: TRBJ1-5

CDR3nt: TGTGCCACCAGTGATTTACGTAATCAGCCCCAGCATTTT
CDR3aa: CATSDLRNQPQHF
v_gene: TRBV24-1
d_gene: .
abundance: few
j_gene: TRBJ1-5

CDR3nt: TGTGCCACCAGCCCCCGGGACGGAGCCACAGATACGCAGTATTTT
CDR3aa: CATSPRDGATDTQYF
v_gene: TRBV15
d_gene: .
abundance: many
j_gene: TRBJ2-3